This is a list of T cell receptor beta chains from one sample in a study of regulatory T cells in long-lasting Graves disease. TCRdb fed the multiplex PCR reads into MiXCR, producing one record per CDR3 protein. The data contain 400,000 to 500,000 distinct CDR3 sequences, roughly a fifth of them singletons. The sample consisted of peripheral blood mononuclear cells (PBMCs), taken when the disease was refractory, from a patient treated with antithyroid drugs. These receptors were obtained from a female donor with Graves disease. Each CDR3 is given with its conserved first and last residue.

V gene	J gene	CDR3 length	CDR3 protein
TRBV28	TRBJ2-5	15	CASSLIVIDQETQYF
TRBV5-1	TRBJ1-3	16	CASSLRQGLTGNTIYF
TRBV6-1	TRBJ1-2	13	CAVLEEISYGYTF
TRBV28	TRBJ2-7	14	CASRSRVFLYEQYF
TRBV19	TRBJ1-2	14	CASRPQGGNYGYTF
TRBV27	TRBJ2-5	15	CASSPLGPFGETQYF
TRBV6-1	TRBJ2-7	15	CASSAGLAGVYEQYF
TRBV4-2	TRBJ2-5	18	CASSQDPHGTSGQETQYF
TRBV5-6	TRBJ2-4	16	CASSPHWGLAKNIQYF
TRBV5-5	TRBJ2-7	14	CASSWGWGPYEQYF
TRBV28	TRBJ2-1	18	CASRRRGETSGTSNEQFF
TRBV20-1	TRBJ2-2	17	CSARADRGRLNTGELFF
TRBV7-9	TRBJ2-5	14	CASSDPSEEETQYF
TRBV5-4	TRBJ2-5	15	CASSLAGVQQETQYF
TRBV5-1	TRBJ2-6	17	CASSFRDTHSGANVLTF
TRBV6-2/TRBV6-3	TRBJ2-1	17	CASSDKTVAGAGDEQFF
TRBV29-1	TRBJ2-5	13	CSVDRGLEETQYF
TRBV29-1	TRBJ2-7	14	CSVEPDTGTYEQYF
TRBV15	TRBJ2-7	15	CATSRDIGTSYEQYF
TRBV5-1	TRBJ2-2	14	CASNDRANTGELFF
TRBV28	TRBJ2-7	14	CASSWTGGKYEQYF
TRBV20-1	TRBJ2-2	15	CSASNRGKNTGELFF
TRBV15	TRBJ1-6	14	CATSIGRINSPLHF
TRBV20-1	TRBJ2-7	15	CSAPRSGLGLYEQYF
TRBV4-2	TRBJ2-7	16	CASSPYRRDSPYEQYF
TRBV29-1	TRBJ1-1	14	CSVWAKGRDTEAFF
TRBV12-3/TRBV12-4	TRBJ2-1	13	CASSLDGYDEQFF
TRBV28	TRBJ2-1	15	CASSSPGLAGGEQFF
TRBV11-2	TRBJ2-1	14	CASSSLSSYNEQFF
TRBV28	TRBJ2-1	11	CASSSLGEQFF
TRBV4-1	TRBJ2-7	13	CASSQREEYEQYF
TRBV20-1	TRBJ2-5	15	CSARVLRGIQETQYF
TRBV6-1	TRBJ1-3	14	CASTWDEGGNTIYF
TRBV2	TRBJ2-5	13	CASSEVPEETQYF
TRBV12-3/TRBV12-4	TRBJ2-7	13	CASSLGGGVEQYF
TRBV2	TRBJ2-5	15	CASSEASGVPEAQYF
TRBV5-4	TRBJ1-6	16	CASSQGTGSYNSPLHF
TRBV6-1	TRBJ2-5	18	CASRPKGLAVGYRETQYF
TRBV2	TRBJ2-6	16	CASGRDRGSGANVLTF
TRBV5-1	TRBJ2-7	17	CASSFKGGAAGGGEQYF
TRBV19	TRBJ1-5	17	CASSIVLRDVLSRPQHF
TRBV6-1	TRBJ2-7	13	CAAGTGGYYEQYF
TRBV19	TRBJ2-2	15	CASSIAGTGFGELFF
TRBV28	TRBJ2-7	20	CASREFGLVTGQVSSYEQYF
TRBV28	TRBJ2-5	15	CASSFRQGAGETQYF
TRBV2	TRBJ1-5	19	CASSEATLTGVGWGQPQHF
TRBV29-1	TRBJ2-2	12	CSVTGYTGELFF
TRBV20-1	TRBJ2-5	14	CSASRRVEGETQYF
TRBV10-3	TRBJ1-2	15	CAIKGAGVGNYGYTF
TRBV7-3	TRBJ2-2	14	CASKRTGNTGELFF
TRBV7-9	TRBJ1-6	14	CASSRDSYNSPLHF
TRBV29-1	TRBJ1-5	14	CSVAGTGRGQPQHF
TRBV7-8	TRBJ2-3	17	CASSLRPHRALADTQYF
TRBV12-3/TRBV12-4	TRBJ2-4	16	CASSPNPGGGKNIQYF
TRBV2	TRBJ1-1	13	CASTKDRNTEAFF